This T cell receptor (beta chain) emerged from a study of shared clonotypes between healthy human individuals. Broader study findings: Measured sharing among donors was expected to vary with sequencing depth.

For this clone: What it binds is unknown.

CDR1 and CDR2 from the germline V gene are SNHLY and FYNNEI. CDR3 length: 14 amino acids. About 100 million PBMCs per unsorted sample were used for genomic DNA. At the deep level, the assay was run. The authors ran unsorted PBMC replicate PCRs on about 310 ng DNA, 25,000 to 35,000 T cell genomes. Clones were sequenced by immunoSEQ multiplex PCR, and TCRdb holds only the in-frame ones, with some missing. The sample carries about half a million clones, 70% to 85% recorded once. The TCR was taken from a woman aged 40 to 50 in good health. Some clones in this sample may be carry-over from other donors' samples. Sequencing input: PBMCs. V and J are TRBV2 and TRBJ2-5, with 8 bases fitting TRBD1. The assigned J gene may be wrong: the sequence end matches TRBJ2-7 better. The CDR3, as DNA: TGTGCCAGCAAACAGGGGGGTAGCTCCTACGAGCAGTACTTC. Translation gives CASKQGGSSYEQYF.